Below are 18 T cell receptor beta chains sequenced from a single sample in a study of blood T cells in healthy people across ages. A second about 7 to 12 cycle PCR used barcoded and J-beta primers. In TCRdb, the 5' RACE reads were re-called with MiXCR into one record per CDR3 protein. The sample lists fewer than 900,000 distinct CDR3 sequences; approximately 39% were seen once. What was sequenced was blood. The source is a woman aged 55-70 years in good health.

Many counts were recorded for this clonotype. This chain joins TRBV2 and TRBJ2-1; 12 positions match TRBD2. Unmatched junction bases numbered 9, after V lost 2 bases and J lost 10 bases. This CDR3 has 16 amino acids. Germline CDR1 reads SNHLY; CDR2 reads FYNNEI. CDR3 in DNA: TGTGCCAGCAGTGAATTGGGGACTAGCGGGTCAGGGGAGCAGTTCTTC. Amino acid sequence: CASSELGTSGSGEQFF.

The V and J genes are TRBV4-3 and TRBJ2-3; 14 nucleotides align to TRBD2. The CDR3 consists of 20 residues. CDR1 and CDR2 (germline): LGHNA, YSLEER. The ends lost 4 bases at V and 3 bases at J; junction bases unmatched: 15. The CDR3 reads CASSPGLAGVLKEGTDTQYF. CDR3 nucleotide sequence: TGCGCCAGCAGCCCGGGACTAGCGGGAGTTTTGAAAGAAGGGACAGATACGCAGTATTTT.

CDR3 in amino acids: CASKLGGSSYNEQFF. DNA for the CDR3: TGTGCTTCCAAGTTAGGAGGCAGCTCCTACAATGAGCAGTTCTTC. The chain carries TRBV6-2 or TRBV6-3 and TRBJ2-1; perhaps TRBD2 as D (5 bases). The germline CDR1 and CDR2 sequences are MNHEY and SVGEGT. This CDR3 has 15 residues.

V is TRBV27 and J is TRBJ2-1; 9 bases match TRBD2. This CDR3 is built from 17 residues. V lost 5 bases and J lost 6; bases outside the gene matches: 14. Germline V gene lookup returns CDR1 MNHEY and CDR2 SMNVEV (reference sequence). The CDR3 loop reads CASSPRGIWREGNEQFF. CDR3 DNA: TGTGCCAGCAGTCCGCGCGGGATCTGGCGGGAGGGCAATGAGCAGTTCTTC.

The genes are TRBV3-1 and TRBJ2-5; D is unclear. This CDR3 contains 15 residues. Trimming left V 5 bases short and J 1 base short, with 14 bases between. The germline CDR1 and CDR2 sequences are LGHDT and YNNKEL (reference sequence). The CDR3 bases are TGTGCCAGCAGCTATACTTTGGGCCTCCAAGAGACCCAGTACTTC. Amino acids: CASSYTLGLQETQYF.

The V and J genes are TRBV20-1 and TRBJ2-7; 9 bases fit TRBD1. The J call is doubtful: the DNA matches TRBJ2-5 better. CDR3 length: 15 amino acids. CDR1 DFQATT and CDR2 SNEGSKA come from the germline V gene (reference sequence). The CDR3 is CSAGEGQGLGVTQYF. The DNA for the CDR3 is TGCAGTGCTGGCGAGGGACAGGGCCTAGGTGTGACCCAGTACTTC.

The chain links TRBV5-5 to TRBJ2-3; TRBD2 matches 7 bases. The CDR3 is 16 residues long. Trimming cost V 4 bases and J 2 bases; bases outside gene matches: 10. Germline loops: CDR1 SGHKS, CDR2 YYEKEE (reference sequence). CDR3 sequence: CASSNDLAVYTDTQYF. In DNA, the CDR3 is TGTGCCAGCAGCAACGACCTAGCGGTGTACACAGATACGCAGTATTTT. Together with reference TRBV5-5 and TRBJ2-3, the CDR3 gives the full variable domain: DAGVTQSPTHLIKTRGQQVTLRCSPISGHKSVSWYQQVLGQGPQFIFQYYEKEERGRGNFPDRFSARQFPNYSSELNVNALLLGDSALYLCASSNDLAVYTDTQYFGPGTRLTVL.

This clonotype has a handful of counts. CDR3 sequence reads: CASSQESGFEQYF. CDR3 nucleotides: TGTGCCAGCAGCCAAGAATCTGGGTTTGAGCAGTACTTC. V usage is TRBV3-1 and J usage is TRBJ2-7; D is uncertain. Germline lookup yields CDR1 LGHDT and CDR2 YNNKEL (reference sequence). The V gene lost 0 bases and the J gene lost 7 bases, with 10 bases spanning the gap. The CDR3 loop spans 13 amino acids.

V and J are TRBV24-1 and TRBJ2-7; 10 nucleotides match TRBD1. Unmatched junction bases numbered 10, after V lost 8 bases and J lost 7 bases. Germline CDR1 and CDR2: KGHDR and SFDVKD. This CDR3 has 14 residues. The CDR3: CATMSGQGWNEQYF. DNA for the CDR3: TGTGCCACCATGTCGGGACAGGGGTGGAATGAGCAGTACTTC.

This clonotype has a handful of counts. The CDR3 reads CSARPTGGNYGYTF. The CDR3 coding sequence is TGCAGTGCTAGACCGACCGGGGGTAACTATGGCTACACCTTC. The chain has TRBV20-1 and TRBJ1-2, with D possibly matching TRBD1 (5 bases). Deletions cut 2 bases from V and 1 base from J, with 11 bases between. The CDR3 is made up of 14 amino acids. Germline V CDR1 and CDR2: DFQATT, SNEGSKA (reference sequence).

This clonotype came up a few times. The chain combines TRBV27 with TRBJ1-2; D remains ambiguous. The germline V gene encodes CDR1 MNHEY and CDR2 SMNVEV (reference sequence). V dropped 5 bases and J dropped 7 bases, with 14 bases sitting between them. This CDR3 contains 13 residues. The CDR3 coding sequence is TGTGCCAGCAGTCCCGGCTTAATGGGTGGCTACACCTTC. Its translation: CASSPGLMGGYTF.

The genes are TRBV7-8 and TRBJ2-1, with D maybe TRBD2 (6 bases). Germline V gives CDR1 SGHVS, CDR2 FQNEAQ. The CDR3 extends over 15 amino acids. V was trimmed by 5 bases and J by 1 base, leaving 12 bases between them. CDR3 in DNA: TGTGCCAGCAGCCCCTTGGAGGGTTCCTACAATGAGCAGTTCTTC. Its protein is CASSPLEGSYNEQFF.

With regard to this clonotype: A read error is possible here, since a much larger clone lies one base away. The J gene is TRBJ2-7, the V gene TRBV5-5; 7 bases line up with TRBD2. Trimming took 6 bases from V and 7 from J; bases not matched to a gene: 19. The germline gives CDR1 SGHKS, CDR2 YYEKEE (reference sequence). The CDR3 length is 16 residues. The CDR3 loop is CASTPTPGGNHNEQYF. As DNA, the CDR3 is TGTGCCAGCACGCCCACTCCCGGGGGGAACCACAATGAGCAGTACTTC.

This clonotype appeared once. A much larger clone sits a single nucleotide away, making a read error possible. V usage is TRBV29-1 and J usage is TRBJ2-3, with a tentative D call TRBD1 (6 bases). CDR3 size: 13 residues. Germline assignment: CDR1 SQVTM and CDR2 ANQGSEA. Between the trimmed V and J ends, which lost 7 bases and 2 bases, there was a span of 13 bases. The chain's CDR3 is CSADRDNTDTQYF. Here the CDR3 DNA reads TGCAGCGCTGATCGGGACAACACAGATACGCAGTATTTT.

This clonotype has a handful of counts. CDR3: CASRTGTSGINEQFF. The CDR3 nucleotides are TGCGCCAGCCGCACCGGGACTAGCGGGATTAATGAGCAGTTCTTC. The chain joins TRBV5-1 to TRBJ2-1, with TRBD2 identical over 13 bases. This CDR3 comprises 15 residues. Germline values: CDR1 SGHRS, CDR2 YFSETQ. With V trimmed by 7 bases and J by 7 bases, 8 bases remained unmatched.

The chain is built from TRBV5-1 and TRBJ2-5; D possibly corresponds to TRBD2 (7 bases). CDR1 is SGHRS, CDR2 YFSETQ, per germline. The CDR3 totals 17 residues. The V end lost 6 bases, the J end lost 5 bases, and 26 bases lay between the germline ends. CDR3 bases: TGCGCCAGCACCCAAGGGGACATAGCGAGAGCGGGGGAGACCCAGTACTTC. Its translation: CASTQGDIARAGETQYF. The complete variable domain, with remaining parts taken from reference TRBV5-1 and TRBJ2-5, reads KAGVTQTPRYLIKTRGQQVTLSCSPISGHRSVSWYQQTPGQGLQFLFEYFSETQRNKGNFPGRFSGRQFSNSRSEMNVSTLELGDSALYLCASTQGDIARAGETQYFGPGTRLLVL.

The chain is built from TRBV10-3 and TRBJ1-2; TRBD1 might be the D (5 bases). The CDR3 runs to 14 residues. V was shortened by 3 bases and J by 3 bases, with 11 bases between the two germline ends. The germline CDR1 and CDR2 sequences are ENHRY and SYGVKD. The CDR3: CAISDGQGDYGYTF. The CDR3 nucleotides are TGTGCCATCAGTGACGGCCAGGGTGACTATGGCTACACCTTC.

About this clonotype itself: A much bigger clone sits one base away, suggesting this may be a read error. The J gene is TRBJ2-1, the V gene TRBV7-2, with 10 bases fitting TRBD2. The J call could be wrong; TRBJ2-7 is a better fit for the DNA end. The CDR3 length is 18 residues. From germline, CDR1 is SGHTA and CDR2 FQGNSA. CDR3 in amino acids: CASSLASSGGISYNEQYF. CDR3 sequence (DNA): TGTGCCAGCAGCTTAGCGAGTAGCGGGGGGATCTCCTACAATGAGCAGTACTTC.